Here is one TCR beta chain with its context. Its antigen is unknown. Per-base quality was not reported, and no clone a single base away is much larger than it. The meaning of the sample's time point label: blood sample drawn before combined kidney and bone marrow transplant. Unstimulated Tregs (CD4+CD25+CD127-), CD4+ non-Tregs (CD4+CD25-), CD4 and CD8 cells were FACS-sorted from thawed PBMCs. The patients were a handful of recipients of combined kidney and bone marrow transplants from the ITN036ST trial, and samples were available only for these trial subjects. Healthy control blood was processed by Ficoll density gradient to PBMCs and cryopreserved; patient PBMCs were collected before and after transplant. For TCRbeta CDR3 sequencing, genomic DNA was extracted from sorted cells using the QIAGEN DNeasy Blood and Tissue Kit. Through immunoSEQ, high-throughput TCRbeta CDR3 sequencing was done commercially, including PCR amplification with internal controls and bias correction. The authors processed their data as follows. A unique productive TCRbeta sequence was defined by the CDR3 nucleotide sequence when primers matched, and otherwise by the CDR3 amino acid sequence together with the Vbeta and Jbeta genes. As a correction for sorting error, sequences shared between sorted populations at a frequency ratio of 2:1 or less were discarded, and the remaining shared sequences were assigned to the higher population. Donor-reactive sequences were defined as at least 5-fold expanded in CFSE-low cells versus unstimulated cells, with frequency of at least 0.01% in CFSE-low cells. Repertoire divergence was quantified by Jensen-Shannon divergence calculated from the top 100 TCRbeta sequences ranked by frequency. When a sample had multiple sequencing runs, each run was corrected for sorting error separately and the runs were then pooled. TCRdb carries this immuneACCESS record with in-frame sequences only. Its versions omit some clonotypes, under half of them owing to an unresolved V gene in the studies checked, with the rest unexplained. Clone size and the V and J calls come from that table; the DNA yielded D and trimming. Here the sample has 110,000 or so clones; nearly 90% occur a single time. The ten top clones hold more than 0.3% of the sample.

This entry is derived from a study of Tregs in tolerant kidney transplant recipients (dated by TCRdb to the late 2010s). Some background on the complete study: The transplants used related donors with nonmyeloablative bone marrow transplantation, and mixed chimerism in the human trials was transient. The study applied TCRbeta sequencing to find donor-specific regulatory T cells before combined kidney and bone marrow transplantation and then followed those same cells after transplant. Points the paper makes about the study in general: For some patients the PCR primers changed over time, which made it impossible to compare the samples from those patients at the nucleotide level. Expanding Tregs with activated donor B cells appeared to identify the most biologically relevant and donor-specific TCRbeta repertoire. In tolerant patients, donor-specific Tregs expanded more than Tregs overall, which suggests antigen-driven rather than nonspecific expansion. Biological reproducibility was not directly assessed, although technical replication error appeared to be minimal. The study was limited by small patient numbers, and the findings need validation in larger populations and under other immunosuppression protocols.

The CDR3 covers 14 residues, taking in both the cysteine and the phenylalanine. Only the CDR3 DNA stays, 42 bases, in frame from base 1. Per the germline V gene, SNHLY is the CDR1 and FYNNEI is the CDR2. At the junction V is shortened by 6 bases and J by 0 bases, with 12 bases in between. This sequence originates from a human donor who received a combined kidney and bone marrow transplant. The V and J genes are TRBV2 and TRBJ2-7; 6 matching bases give a weak D call of TRBD2. This specimen was CD4+ T cells from blood, taken before the transplant. The encoded CDR3 is CASRRDGRSYEQYF. The DNA sequence follows: TGTGCCAGCAGGCGGGACGGACGCTCCTACGAGCAGTACTTC. When the CDR3 is completed using the reference TRBV2 and TRBJ2-7 genes on either side, the full variable domain is EPEVTQTPSHQVTQMGQEVILRCVPISNHLYFYWYRQILGQKVEFLVSFYNNEISEKSEIFDDQFSVERPDGSNFTLKIRSTKLEDSAMYFCASRRDGRSYEQYFGPGTRLTVT.